These 31 T cell receptor beta chains share one sample of origin, sequenced in a study of OX40 agonist ivuxolimab in advanced cancers. Method: immunoSEQ multiplex PCR; TCRdb's copy keeps in-frame clones and lacks some. The sample includes 95,000 to 100,000 clones, less than 95% of them seen just once. The input for sequencing was CD4+ or CD8+ T cells sorted from blood, taken in a trial of the OX40 agonist ivuxolimab. These receptors all come from an adult with an advanced solid tumor such as melanoma, head and neck, liver or kidney cancer.

V is TRBV27 and J is TRBJ1-5; D gene ambiguous. CDR1 and CDR2 (germline): MNHEY, SMNVEV (reference sequence). This CDR3 comprises 15 residues. Trimming shortened V by 3 bases and J by 3 bases, and 12 bases separated the two germline ends. CDR3 residues: CASSLGGEANQPQHF. DNA of the CDR3: TGTGCCAGCAGTTTGGGTGGGGAAGCCAATCAGCCCCAGCATTTT.

V gene TRBV28 combines with J gene TRBJ1-5; 7 bases are shared with TRBD1. The CDR3 consists of 12 residues. J gave up 2 bases and V 8 bases, and 0 bases lay outside the gene matches. Germline CDR1 is MDHEN and CDR2 is SYDVKM. The CDR3 is CASGTGNQPQHF. In DNA form, the CDR3 reads TGTGCCAGCGGGACAGGCAATCAGCCCCAGCATTTT.

V usage is TRBV6-6 and J usage is TRBJ2-7; D possibly corresponds to TRBD1 (5 bases). The germline V gene encodes CDR1 MNHNY and CDR2 SVGAGI (reference sequence). Trimming removed 0 bases at V and 3 bases at J, with 6 bases between. The CDR3 totals 13 residues. Here the CDR3 DNA reads TGTGCCAGCAGTTACTCAGGGGACTACGAGCAGTACTTC. Encoded protein: CASSYSGDYEQYF.

The gene calls are TRBV7-9 and TRBJ1-2, with D perhaps TRBD1 (6 bases). CDR3 length equals 16 residues. Per the germline V gene, CDR1 is SEHNR and CDR2 is FQNEAQ (reference sequence). The V gene lost 4 bases and the J gene lost 8 bases, with 23 bases spanning the gap. The CDR3 spells CASSSSGGGEVTGYTF. The CDR3 nucleotides are TGTGCCAGCAGCTCCTCCGGAGGGGGAGAGGTTACGGGCTACACCTTC.

The chain couples TRBV6-5 to TRBJ1-2, with TRBD1 matching 8 bases. V dropped 2 bases and J dropped 7; count of bases not matched to a gene: 3. This CDR3 spans 13 amino acids. Looked up from germline, CDR1 is MNHEY and CDR2 is SVGAGI. Here the CDR3 DNA reads TGTGCCAGCAGTTACCCTGACAGGGGTGGCTACACCTTC. Its protein product is CASSYPDRGGYTF.

CDR3 sequence reads: CASSPSGQTYGYTF. CDR3 nucleotide sequence: TGTGCCAGCTCACCATCGGGACAAACCTATGGCTACACCTTC. V usage is TRBV18 and J usage is TRBJ1-2; D might be TRBD1 (6 bases). The CDR3 spans 14 residues. V gave up 2 bases and J gave up 4 bases, with 11 bases separating them. Germline loops: CDR1 KGHSH, CDR2 LQKENI.

The V and J genes are TRBV18 and TRBJ1-1; no clear D gene. This CDR3 is built from 15 residues. Germline CDR1 KGHSH, CDR2 LQKENI. Trimming left V 6 bases short and J 1 base short, with 15 bases between. In nucleotides, the CDR3 is TGTGCCAGCTCCCCTAGGACTCCCCAGAACACTGAAGCTTTCTTT. It encodes CASSPRTPQNTEAFF.

V usage is TRBV7-2 and J usage is TRBJ2-3; unclear D gene. Germline CDR1 SGHTA, CDR2 FQGNSA. Trimming removed 6 bases from V and 0 bases from J, with 13 bases in between. This CDR3 region has 15 residues. For the CDR3, the DNA is TGTGCCAGCAGACCGGCCGTGACTAGCACAGATACGCAGTATTTT. It codes for CASRPAVTSTDTQYF.

The table lists this clone with a count of one. The rearrangement uses TRBV7-2 and TRBJ2-2; D remains ambiguous. Trimming removed 5 bases at V and 4 bases at J, with 8 bases between. The CDR3 loop spans 13 amino acids. Germline V gives CDR1 SGHTA, CDR2 FQGNSA. CDR3 in amino acids: CASSDDSTGELFF. DNA for the CDR3: TGTGCCAGCAGCGACGATAGCACCGGGGAGCTGTTTTTT.

The chain employs TRBV11-3 and TRBJ2-3; D is undetermined. CDR1 SGHNT and CDR2 YENEEA come from the germline V gene. The CDR3 has 15 amino acids. The V and J ends lost 1 base and 7 bases respectively, with 15 bases between them. This chain's CDR3 is CASSLGTRGGNTQYF. DNA of the CDR3: TGTGCCAGCAGCTTAGGTACACGTGGTGGAAATACGCAGTATTTT.

The chain employs TRBV7-8 and TRBJ2-6; 8 nucleotides line up with TRBD1. Trimming removed 4 bases from V and 2 bases from J; junction bases left unmatched: 1. Germline V gene lookup returns CDR1 SGHVS and CDR2 FQNEAQ. This CDR3 spans 15 amino acids. CDR3 residues: CASSWTGTGANVLTF. The CDR3 coding sequence is TGTGCCAGCAGCTGGACAGGGACTGGGGCCAACGTCCTGACTTTC.

This clone was observed a single time. The chain links TRBV10-3 to TRBJ2-5; TRBD1 agrees at 8 bases. The end of the DNA aligns better with TRBJ2-7, so the J call may be wrong. Germline CDR1 ENHRY, CDR2 SYGVKD. The CDR3 runs to 14 residues. The CDR3 loop reads CAISQRSGGDEQYF. CDR3 nucleotides: TGTGCCATCAGTCAGAGGTCAGGGGGCGACGAGCAGTACTTC.

This clone was seen more than once but under ten times. The chain couples TRBV7-2 to TRBJ2-7, with 7 positions matching TRBD1. The V gene's germline CDR1 is SGHTA and CDR2 FQGNSA. The junction had 10 bases not matched to a gene; V was cut back by 1 base and J by 1 base. This CDR3 spans 17 amino acids. CDR3 sequence reads: CASSLGFVRGKSYEQYF. In DNA form, the CDR3 reads TGTGCCAGCAGCTTAGGATTTGTCAGGGGGAAGTCCTACGAGCAGTACTTC.

This clone was counted a single time. The chain uses TRBV6-6 and TRBJ2-2; D gene uncertain. This CDR3 has 15 residues. CDR1 MNHNY and CDR2 SVGAGI come from the germline V gene (reference sequence). V was pared by 4 bases and J by 1 base, with 10 bases between. In nucleotides, the CDR3 is TGTGCCAGCAGTTTGGGCTCGGGGAACACCGGGGAGCTGTTTTTT. Translating it yields CASSLGSGNTGELFF.

Note on this clone: The same CDR3 can be traced to other DNA sequences in this sample. This chain joins TRBV2 and TRBJ2-3; TRBD2 matches 12 bases. J lost 3 bases, V lost 6 bases, and 4 bases had no gene match. This CDR3 comprises 15 residues. Germline loops: CDR1 SNHLY, CDR2 FYNNEI. CDR3 nucleotides: TGTGCCAGCAGCCTCCTAGCGGGAGGGACAGATACGCAGTATTTT. This codes for CASSLLAGGTDTQYF.

This chain connects TRBV25-1 to TRBJ2-7; D not certain. This CDR3 contains 14 residues. Germline V gene lookup returns CDR1 MGHDK and CDR2 SYGVNS. Trimming removed 8 bases at V and 6 bases at J, with 20 bases between. The DNA for the CDR3 is TGTGCCAGCTGTCAGTCGCGGTTAAAATCCGAGCAGTACTTC. This codes for CASCQSRLKSEQYF.

The J gene is TRBJ2-7, the V gene TRBV5-1, with 7 bases lining up with TRBD2. Germline loops: CDR1 SGHRS, CDR2 YFSETQ. V lost 0 bases, J lost 6 bases, and 9 bases stayed unmatched. This CDR3 contains 15 residues. CDR3 bases: TGCGCCAGCAGCTTGGCCTTGGGGGGAGGGGTCGAGCAGTACTTC. This translates into CASSLALGGGVEQYF.

This clone was recorded only once. CDR3 in amino acids: CASRRGLHSGNTIYF. The CDR3 DNA reads as TGTGCCAGCAGGAGGGGGCTTCACTCTGGAAACACCATATATTTT. This chain joins TRBV6-1 and TRBJ1-3, with 7 nucleotides matching TRBD1. J was trimmed by 0 bases and V by 6 bases; bases with no gene match: 5. CDR1 and CDR2 (germline): MNHNS, SASEGT. The CDR3 covers 15 residues.

Written as DNA, the CDR3 is TGTGCCAGCAGCGTAGTACTGAGTGCGAATACGGATACGCAGTATTTT. This encodes CASSVVLSANTDTQYF. V usage is TRBV9 and J usage is TRBJ2-3, with no clear D. Looked up from germline, CDR1 is SGDLS and CDR2 is YYNGEE. The ends were cut back, 0 bases at V and 6 bases at J, with 17 bases in the middle. CDR3 size: 16 residues.

CDR3 bases: TGTGCCACCAGCAGAGATCCGGCGGCGGGCTACAATGAGCAGTTCTTC. Protein sequence: CATSRDPAAGYNEQFF. The chain carries TRBV15 and TRBJ2-1, with D possibly matching TRBD2 (5 bases). Germline V gene lookup returns CDR1 LNHNV and CDR2 YYDKDF (reference sequence). The CDR3 contains 16 residues. V lost 0 bases to trimming and J lost 3 bases, with 12 bases between them.

To note about this clone: Other DNA sequences from this sample encode an identical CDR3 as well. The chain combines TRBV5-1 with TRBJ1-1, with 7 bases identical to TRBD1. V was clipped by 0 bases and J by 5 bases; unmatched bases: 4. Germline assignment: CDR1 SGHRS and CDR2 YFSETQ. The CDR3 is 14 amino acids. In nucleotides, the CDR3 is TGCGCCAGCAGCTTGGGACAGGGAGGAACTGAAGCTTTCTTT. Translating gives CASSLGQGGTEAFF.

This rearrangement joins TRBV27 to TRBJ2-7; unclear D gene. The CDR3 covers 14 residues. With 1 base removed from V and 1 base from J, the gap between germline ends came to 8 bases. Germline CDR1 MNHEY, CDR2 SMNVEV (reference sequence). CDR3: CASSLWYDSYEQYF. The CDR3, as DNA: TGTGCCAGCAGTTTATGGTACGATTCCTACGAGCAGTACTTC.

Details on this clone: The same CDR3 is also encoded by other DNA sequences in this sample. This chain uses TRBV4-3 with TRBJ2-1, with unresolved D. The CDR3 is made up of 15 amino acids. CDR1 and CDR2 (germline): LGHNA, YSLEER. V was clipped by 4 bases and J by 4 bases, with 14 bases between them. This CDR3 reads CASSPLGSRYNEQFF. DNA for the CDR3: TGCGCCAGCAGCCCACTCGGCTCAAGGTACAATGAGCAGTTCTTC.

CDR3 sequence reads: CASSILSVTGEQYF. DNA for the CDR3: TGTGCCAGCAGCATCCTCAGTGTAACGGGCGAGCAGTACTTC. The chain carries TRBV7-9 and TRBJ2-7; D is unclear. CDR3 size: 14 residues. The germline V gene has CDR1 SEHNR and CDR2 FQNEAQ (reference sequence). Trimming pared 5 bases from V and 6 bases from J, leaving 17 bases between.

This chain links TRBV7-9 with TRBJ2-5; the match to TRBD1 covers 7 bases. V shed 6 bases, J shed 5 bases, and the junction held 9 bases outside the gene matches. This CDR3 comprises 14 residues. CDR1 and CDR2 (germline): SEHNR, FQNEAQ (reference sequence). The CDR3 here is CASRPDRAGETQYF. As DNA, the CDR3 is TGTGCCAGCAGACCCGACAGGGCCGGGGAGACCCAGTACTTC.

J is TRBJ1-1 and V is TRBV28; D is unresolved. Germline V CDR1 and CDR2: MDHEN, SYDVKM. The CDR3 has 12 residues. Written as DNA, the CDR3 is TGTGCAGTGGTCCAACGGAACACTGAAGCTTTCTTT. Protein: CAVVQRNTEAFF. Based on the CDR3 plus reference TRBV28 and TRBJ1-1, the full variable domain is DVKVTQSSRYLVKRTGEKVFLECVQDMDHENMFWYRQDPGLGLRLIYFSYDVKMKEKGDIPEGYSVSREKKERFSLILESASTNQTSMYLCAVVQRNTEAFFGQGTRLTVV.

J is TRBJ2-1 and V is TRBV29-1; TRBD2 aligns across 11 bases. Germline CDR1 reads SQVTM; CDR2 reads ANQGSEA. V shed 7 bases, J shed 6 bases, and the junction held 8 bases outside the gene matches. CDR3 length: 14 amino acids. In DNA, the CDR3 is TGCAGCGCTCCCCGACTAGCGGGATTCAATGAGCAGTTCTTC. Its translation: CSAPRLAGFNEQFF.

The genes are TRBV19 and TRBJ2-3, with D hard to call. Trimming left V 6 bases short and J 0 bases short, with 19 bases between. Germline V CDR1 and CDR2: LNHDA, SQIVND (reference sequence). There are 17 residues in the CDR3. The CDR3 here is CASSPKFQVASTDTQYF. The CDR3 DNA reads TGTGCCAGTAGCCCGAAATTCCAAGTGGCTAGCACAGATACGCAGTATTTT.

The chain carries TRBV7-9 and TRBJ2-5; TRBD1 matches at 11 bases. The CDR3 is made up of 15 amino acids. Germline values: CDR1 SEHNR, CDR2 FQNEAQ (reference sequence). V lost 5 bases, J lost 5 bases, and 7 bases stayed unmatched. As DNA, the CDR3 is TGTGCCAGCAGCATACCGGGACAGGGGGGGGAGACCCAGTACTTC. Translation gives CASSIPGQGGETQYF.

This clone was counted a few times. The V gene is TRBV6-6, the J gene TRBJ1-2; unclear D gene. Per germline, CDR1 MNHNY and CDR2 SVGAGI (reference sequence). This CDR3 is 12 amino acids long. The ends were cut back, 2 bases at V and 6 bases at J, with 7 bases in the middle. CDR3 in amino acids: CASSYDGDGYTF. CDR3 DNA: TGTGCCAGCAGTTACGACGGAGATGGCTACACCTTC.

The chain couples TRBV27 to TRBJ1-2; 7 bases map to TRBD1. The CDR3 totals 15 residues. After removal of 5 bases from V and 5 bases from J, the junction contained 11 bases not matched to a gene. The germline V gene has CDR1 MNHEY and CDR2 SMNVEV (reference sequence). CDR3 amino acids: CASSPLSGTVYGYTF. The CDR3 DNA sequence: TGTGCCAGCAGTCCCCTCTCCGGGACAGTATATGGCTACACCTTC.